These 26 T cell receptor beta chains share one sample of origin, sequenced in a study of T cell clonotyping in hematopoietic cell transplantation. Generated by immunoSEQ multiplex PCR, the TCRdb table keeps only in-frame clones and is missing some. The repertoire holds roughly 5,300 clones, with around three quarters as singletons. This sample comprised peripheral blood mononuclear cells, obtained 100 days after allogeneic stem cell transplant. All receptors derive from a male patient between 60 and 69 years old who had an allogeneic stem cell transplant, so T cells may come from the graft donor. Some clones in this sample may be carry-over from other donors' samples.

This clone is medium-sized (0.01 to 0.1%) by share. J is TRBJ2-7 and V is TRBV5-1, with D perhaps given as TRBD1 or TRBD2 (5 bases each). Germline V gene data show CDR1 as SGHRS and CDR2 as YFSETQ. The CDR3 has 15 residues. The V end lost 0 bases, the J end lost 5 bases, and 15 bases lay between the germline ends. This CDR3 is CASSLVGDLYDEQYF. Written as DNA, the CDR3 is TGCGCCAGCAGCTTGGTTGGGGACCTGTACGACGAGCAGTACTTC. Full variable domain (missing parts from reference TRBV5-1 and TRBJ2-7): KAGVTQTPRYLIKTRGQQVTLSCSPISGHRSVSWYQQTPGQGLQFLFEYFSETQRNKGNFPGRFSGRQFSNSRSEMNVSTLELGDSALYLCASSLVGDLYDEQYFGPGTRLTVT.

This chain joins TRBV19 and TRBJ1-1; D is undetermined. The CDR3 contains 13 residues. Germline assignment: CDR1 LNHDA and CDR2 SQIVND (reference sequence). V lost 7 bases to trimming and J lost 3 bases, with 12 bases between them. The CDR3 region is CASTPREDTEAFF. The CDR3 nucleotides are TGTGCCAGTACTCCGCGGGAAGACACTGAAGCTTTCTTT.

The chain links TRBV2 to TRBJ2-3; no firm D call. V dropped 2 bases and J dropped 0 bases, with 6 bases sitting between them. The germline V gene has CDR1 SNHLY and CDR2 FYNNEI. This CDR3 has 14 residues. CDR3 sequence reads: CASSEKLSTDTQYF. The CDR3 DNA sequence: TGTGCCAGCAGTGAAAAGTTAAGCACAGATACGCAGTATTTT.

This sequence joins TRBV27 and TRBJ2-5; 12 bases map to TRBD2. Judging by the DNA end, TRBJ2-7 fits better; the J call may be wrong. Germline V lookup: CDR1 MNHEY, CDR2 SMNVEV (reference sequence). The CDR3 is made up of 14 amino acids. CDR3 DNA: TGTGCCAGCAGCGGACTAGCGGGATTCTCCGAGCAGTACTTC. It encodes CASSGLAGFSEQYF.

CDR3 DNA sequence: TGTGCCACACGTACAGGGGGCGCCGGGGAGCTGTTTTTT. Translation: CATRTGGAGELFF. The chain combines TRBV6-5 with TRBJ2-2; 9 nucleotides match TRBD1. The germline gives CDR1 MNHEY, CDR2 SVGAGI. The junction had 6 bases not matched to a gene; V was cut back by 10 bases and J by 6 bases. The CDR3 runs 13 residues.

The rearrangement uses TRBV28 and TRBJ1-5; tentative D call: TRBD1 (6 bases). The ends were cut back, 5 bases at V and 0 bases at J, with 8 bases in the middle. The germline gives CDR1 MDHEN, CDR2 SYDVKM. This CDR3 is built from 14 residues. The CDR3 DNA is TGTGCCAGCAGTCCAGGGGATAGCAATCAGCCCCAGCATTTT. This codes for CASSPGDSNQPQHF.

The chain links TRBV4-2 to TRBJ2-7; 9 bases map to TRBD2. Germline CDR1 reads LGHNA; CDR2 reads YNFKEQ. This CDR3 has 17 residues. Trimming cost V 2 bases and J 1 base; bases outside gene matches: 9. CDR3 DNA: TGTGCCAGCAGCCAAACCGGGGTTGCGGGAGGGTCCTACGAGCAGTACTTC. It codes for CASSQTGVAGGSYEQYF.

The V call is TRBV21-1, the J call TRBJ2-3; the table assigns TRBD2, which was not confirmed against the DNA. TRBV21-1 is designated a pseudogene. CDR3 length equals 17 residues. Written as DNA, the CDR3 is TGTGCCAGCAGCAAAGAGGCTAGCGGTTCGTACGCAGATACGCAGTATTTT. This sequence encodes CASSKEASGSYADTQYF.

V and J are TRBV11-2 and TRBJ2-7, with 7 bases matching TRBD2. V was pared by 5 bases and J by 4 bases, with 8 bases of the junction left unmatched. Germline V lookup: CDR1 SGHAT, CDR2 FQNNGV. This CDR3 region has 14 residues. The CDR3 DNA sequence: TGTGCCAGCAGCCGCAATGGGGGGGATTACGAGCAGTACTTC. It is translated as CASSRNGGDYEQYF.

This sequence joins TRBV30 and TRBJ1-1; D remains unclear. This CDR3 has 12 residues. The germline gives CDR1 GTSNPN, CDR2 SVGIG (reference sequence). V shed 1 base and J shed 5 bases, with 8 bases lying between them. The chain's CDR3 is CAWSAGWTEAFF. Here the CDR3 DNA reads TGTGCCTGGAGTGCCGGGTGGACTGAAGCTTTCTTT.

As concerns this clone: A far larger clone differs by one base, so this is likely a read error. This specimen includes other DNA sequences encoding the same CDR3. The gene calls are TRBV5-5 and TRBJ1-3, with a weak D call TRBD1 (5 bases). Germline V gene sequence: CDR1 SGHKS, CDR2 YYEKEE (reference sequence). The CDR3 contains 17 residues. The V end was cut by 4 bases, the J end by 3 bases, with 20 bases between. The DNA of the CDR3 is TGTGCCAGCAGCCAGAGGTTTGGGGGTAGAAGTGGAAACACCATATATTTT. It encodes CASSQRFGGRSGNTIYF.

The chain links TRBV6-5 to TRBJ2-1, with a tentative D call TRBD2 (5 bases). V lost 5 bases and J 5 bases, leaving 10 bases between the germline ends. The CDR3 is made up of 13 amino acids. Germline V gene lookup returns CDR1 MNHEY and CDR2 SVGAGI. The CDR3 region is CASSRGRNNEQFF. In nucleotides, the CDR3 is TGTGCCAGCAGTCGAGGGCGGAACAATGAGCAGTTCTTC.

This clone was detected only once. The CDR3 DNA is TGCAGTTCGAGGGGGGTAGAGCAGTTCTTC. As protein: CSSRGVEQFF. This chain connects TRBV20-1 to TRBJ2-1; possibly TRBD1 or TRBD2 for D (6 bases each). The germline V gene has CDR1 DFQATT and CDR2 SNEGSKA (reference sequence). The CDR3 is 10 amino acids. V lost 8 bases, J lost 10 bases, and 12 bases lay in between.

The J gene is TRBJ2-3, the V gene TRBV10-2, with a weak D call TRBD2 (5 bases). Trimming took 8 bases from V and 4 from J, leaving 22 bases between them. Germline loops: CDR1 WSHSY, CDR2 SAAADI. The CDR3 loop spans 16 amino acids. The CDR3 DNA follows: TGCGCCAGCTGGGCCAGCGGCATACTTCGGGCAGATACGCAGTATTTT. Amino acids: CASWASGILRADTQYF.

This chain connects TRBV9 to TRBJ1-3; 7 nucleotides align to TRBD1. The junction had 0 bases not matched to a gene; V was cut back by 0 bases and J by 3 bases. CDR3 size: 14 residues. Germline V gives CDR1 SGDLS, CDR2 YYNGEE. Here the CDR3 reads CASSVGQGGNTIYF. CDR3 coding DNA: TGTGCCAGCAGCGTAGGACAGGGTGGAAACACCATATATTTT.

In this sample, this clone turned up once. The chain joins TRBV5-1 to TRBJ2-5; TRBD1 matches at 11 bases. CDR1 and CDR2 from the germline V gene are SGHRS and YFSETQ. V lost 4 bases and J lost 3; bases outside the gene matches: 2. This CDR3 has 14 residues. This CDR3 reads CASSVGQGEETQYF. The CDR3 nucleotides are TGCGCCAGCAGCGTGGGACAGGGGGAAGAGACCCAGTACTTC. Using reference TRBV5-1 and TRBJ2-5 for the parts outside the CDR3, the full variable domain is KAGVTQTPRYLIKTRGQQVTLSCSPISGHRSVSWYQQTPGQGLQFLFEYFSETQRNKGNFPGRFSGRQFSNSRSEMNVSTLELGDSALYLCASSVGQGEETQYFGPGTRLLVL.

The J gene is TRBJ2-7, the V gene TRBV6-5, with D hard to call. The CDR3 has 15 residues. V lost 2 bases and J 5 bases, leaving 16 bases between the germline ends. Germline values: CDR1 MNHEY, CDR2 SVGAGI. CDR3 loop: CASSYGLSPGNEQYF. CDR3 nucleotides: TGTGCCAGCAGTTACGGTCTAAGCCCTGGGAACGAGCAGTACTTC.

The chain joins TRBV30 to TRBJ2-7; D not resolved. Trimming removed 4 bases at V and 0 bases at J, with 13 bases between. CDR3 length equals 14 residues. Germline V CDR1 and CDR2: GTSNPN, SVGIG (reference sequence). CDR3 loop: CAWTPNFSSYEQYF. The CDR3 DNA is TGTGCCTGGACTCCAAATTTTAGCTCCTACGAGCAGTACTTC.

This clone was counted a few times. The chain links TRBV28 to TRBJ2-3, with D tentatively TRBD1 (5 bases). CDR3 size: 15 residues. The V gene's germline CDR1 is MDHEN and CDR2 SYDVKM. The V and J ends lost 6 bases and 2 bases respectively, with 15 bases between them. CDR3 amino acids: CASSLPTELTDTQYF. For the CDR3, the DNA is TGTGCCAGCAGCCTCCCGACAGAGCTCACAGATACGCAGTATTTT.

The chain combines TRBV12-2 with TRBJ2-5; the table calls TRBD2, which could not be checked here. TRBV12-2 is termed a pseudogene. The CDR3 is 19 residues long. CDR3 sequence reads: CASRLVAFPGGKYQETQYF. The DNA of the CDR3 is TGTGCAAGTCGCTTAGTAGCGTTCCCGGGGGGGAAGTACCAAGAGACCCAGTACTTC.

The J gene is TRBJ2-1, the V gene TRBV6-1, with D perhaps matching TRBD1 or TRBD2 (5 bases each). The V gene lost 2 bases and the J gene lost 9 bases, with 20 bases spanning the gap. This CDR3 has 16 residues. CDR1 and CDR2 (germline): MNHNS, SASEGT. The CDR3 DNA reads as TGTGCCAGCAGTGAATTATCCCCCGGGGCTAGGGGTGAGCAGTTCTTC. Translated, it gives CASSELSPGARGEQFF.

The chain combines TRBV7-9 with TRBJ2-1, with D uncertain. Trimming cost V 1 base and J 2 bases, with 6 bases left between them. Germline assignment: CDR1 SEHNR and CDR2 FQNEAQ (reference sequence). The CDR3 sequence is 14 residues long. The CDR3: CASSLELAYNEQFF. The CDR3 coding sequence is TGTGCCAGCAGCTTAGAGCTGGCCTACAATGAGCAGTTCTTC.

The CDR3 protein is CASSPTGRTEAFF. The CDR3 coding sequence is TGTGCCAGCAGCCCGACAGGGCGCACTGAAGCTTTCTTT. The rearrangement joins TRBV5-6 to TRBJ1-1, with 7 bases that match TRBD1. Germline trimming cut 4 bases from V and 4 bases from J; bases unmatched to any gene: 4. Germline values: CDR1 SGHDT, CDR2 YYEEEE. The CDR3 extends over 13 amino acids.

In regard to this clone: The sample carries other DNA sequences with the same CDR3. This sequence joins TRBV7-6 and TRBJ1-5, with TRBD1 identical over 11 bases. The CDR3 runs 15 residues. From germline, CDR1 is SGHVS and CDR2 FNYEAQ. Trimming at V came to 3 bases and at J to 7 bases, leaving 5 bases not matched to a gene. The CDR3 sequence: CASSFGQGAGQPQHF. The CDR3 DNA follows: TGTGCCAGCAGCTTCGGACAGGGGGCTGGCCAGCCCCAGCATTTT.

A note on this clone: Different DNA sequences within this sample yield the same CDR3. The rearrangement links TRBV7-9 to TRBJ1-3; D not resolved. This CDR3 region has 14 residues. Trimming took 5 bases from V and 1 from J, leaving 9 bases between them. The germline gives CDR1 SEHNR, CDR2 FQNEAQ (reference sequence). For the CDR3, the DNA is TGTGCCAGCAGCCACGCAGGATCTGGAAACACCATATATTTT. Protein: CASSHAGSGNTIYF.

The DNA for the CDR3 is TGTGCCAGCAGCTTAGCAGGGCGAGAGACCCAGTACTTC. It codes for CASSLAGRETQYF. The chain uses TRBV11-2 and TRBJ2-5; D might be TRBD1 (5 bases). V was clipped by 1 base and J by 4 bases, with 7 bases between them. In germline, CDR1 is SGHAT, CDR2 FQNNGV. CDR3 size: 13 residues. Full variable domain (missing parts from reference TRBV11-2 and TRBJ2-5): EAGVAQSPRYKIIEKRQSVAFWCNPISGHATLYWYQQILGQGPKLLIQFQNNGVVDDSQLPKDRFSAERLKGVDSTLKIQPAKLEDSAVYLCASSLAGRETQYFGPGTRLLVL.